This record covers a single TCR beta chain. The sample belongs to a study of blood T cell repertoires in COVID-19. The study drew participants aged about 18 to 89 years from 20 to 30 US areas. Sequencing was performed with immunoSEQ multiplex PCR; in TCRdb, only in-frame clones are kept and a portion is missing. The sample comprises about 250,000 clones, 65% to 90% of which are singletons, and approximately 9% rests with the top ten. Germline V gene lookup returns CDR1 MNHEY and CDR2 SVGEGT. The CDR3 contains 12 residues. Trimming removed 5 bases from V and 7 bases from J, with 9 bases in between. The J gene is TRBJ1-5, the V gene TRBV6-2 or TRBV6-3, with D unresolved. Sequenced: PBMCs or T cells enriched from blood (not recorded which). The sequence came from a woman between 45 and 65 years old with acute COVID-19. CDR3 DNA sequence: TGTGCCAGCAGTCAACCGGGGCAGCCCCAGCATTTT. Encoded protein: CASSQPGQPQHF.